Below are 29 T cell receptor beta chains sequenced from a single sample in a study of metastatic and nonmetastatic thyroid tumors (dated by TCRdb to 2019 to 2021). Library preparation used PCR. Instrument used: Illumina HiSeq 4000. TCRdb cleaned the public reads at Q25 with fastp, built clones with MiXCR and kept in-frame beta chains. The sample includes about 32,000 clones, with 20% to 25% observed a single time. The leading ten clones occupy less than 9.5% of the sample. No patient had received any treatment before thyroid surgery. Input material: blood. The receptors were sampled from a female donor with papillary thyroid cancer or a benign thyroid nodule (not recorded which). Some clones in this sample may be carry-over from other donors' samples.

The table lists this clone with a few counts. The gene calls are TRBV6-1 and TRBJ2-7; 7 nucleotides match TRBD1. The germline V gene encodes CDR1 MNHNS and CDR2 SASEGT. V was pared by 8 bases and J by 1 base, with 14 bases of the junction left unmatched. This CDR3 is 16 amino acids long. The CDR3 is CASGGTGVYWSYEQYF. The DNA for the CDR3 is TGTGCCAGCGGGGGCACAGGGGTATATTGGTCCTACGAGCAGTACTTC.

This clone came up many times. This chain uses TRBV7-2 with TRBJ2-5, with 10 nucleotides matching TRBD1. The CDR3 runs to 13 residues. The V segment lost 5 bases and the J segment 5 bases; nucleotides outside the gene matches: 2. The germline gives CDR1 SGHTA, CDR2 FQGNSA. Here the CDR3 reads CASSRGQGETQYF. The CDR3 DNA reads TGTGCCAGCAGCCGGGGACAGGGGGAGACCCAGTACTTC. Variable domain in full (rest from reference TRBV7-2 and TRBJ2-5): GAGVSQSPSNKVTEKGKDVELRCDPISGHTALYWYRQSLGQGLEFLIYFQGNSAPDKSGLPSDRFSAERTGGSVSTLTIQRTQQEDSAVYLCASSRGQGETQYFGPGTRLLVL.

In its sample, this clone was seen many times. This chain links TRBV6-1 with TRBJ1-1; maybe TRBD1 (6 bases). The CDR3 is 13 amino acids. Trimming stripped 6 bases from V and 1 base from J, with 9 bases between. The germline V gene encodes CDR1 MNHNS and CDR2 SASEGT. The chain's CDR3 is CASRTDRNTEAFF. CDR3 DNA sequence: TGTGCCAGCAGGACGGACAGGAACACTGAAGCTTTCTTT.

This clone has at least ten counts. The rearrangement uses TRBV4-3 and TRBJ2-7; maybe TRBD2 (6 bases). Per the germline V gene, CDR1 is LGHNA and CDR2 is YSLEER. The germline V and J ends were trimmed by 1 base and 4 bases, with 14 bases remaining between them. The CDR3 has 15 residues. The CDR3, as DNA: TGCGCCAGCAGCCAAGTCGGGGGAGGCCCGTACGAGCAGTACTTC. This encodes CASSQVGGGPYEQYF.

This clone turned up a few times. The chain employs TRBV11-2 and TRBJ2-1; D gene unclear. V was shortened by 6 bases and J by 5 bases, with 11 bases between the two germline ends. Germline V lookup: CDR1 SGHAT, CDR2 FQNNGV. The CDR3 totals 13 residues. CDR3 nucleotides: TGTGCCAGCAGTTACGGCTCACACAATGAGCAGTTCTTC. Amino acids: CASSYGSHNEQFF. The variable domain in full, completed from reference TRBV11-2 and TRBJ2-1, reads EAGVAQSPRYKIIEKRQSVAFWCNPISGHATLYWYQQILGQGPKLLIQFQNNGVVDDSQLPKDRFSAERLKGVDSTLKIQPAKLEDSAVYLCASSYGSHNEQFFGPGTRLTVL.

This clone has at least ten counts. This chain joins TRBV28 and TRBJ2-2, with a possible D match to TRBD1 (5 bases). V lost 8 bases to trimming and J lost 3 bases, with 10 bases between them. The CDR3 loop spans 13 amino acids. Germline values: CDR1 MDHEN, CDR2 SYDVKM. CDR3 sequence (DNA): TGTGCCAGCGGCCAGGGTTACACCGGGGAGCTGTTTTTT. Its protein is CASGQGYTGELFF.

This clone was recorded only once. No conserved phenylalanine or tryptophan ends this CDR3, so it is likely a read error. The chain uses TRBV6-5 and TRBJ2-4; 13 nucleotides agree with TRBD2. Germline V gene lookup returns CDR1 MNHEY and CDR2 SVGAGI. The V and J ends lost 10 bases and 11 bases, in that order; junction bases with no gene match: 8. The CDR3 has 13 residues. The CDR3 reads CATRHGLAGVQYL. CDR3 nucleotides: TGTGCCACCAGGCATGGACTAGCGGGAGTTCAGTACTTA.

Points on this clone: The junction departs from the called germline gene at one end, perhaps through a read error. V gene TRBV11-1 combines with J gene TRBJ2-3, with D possibly TRBD2 on 6 matching bases. Germline V lookup: CDR1 SGHAT, CDR2 FQDESV (reference sequence). The CDR3 extends over 16 amino acids. As DNA, the CDR3 is TGTGCCAGCAGCCAGAGTTGCGGGGTGAACACAGATACGCAGTTTTTT. Translating gives CASSQSCGVNTDTQFF.

Ten or more counts support this clone. The chain links TRBV18 to TRBJ2-7; 9 bases match TRBD1. V shed 1 base, J shed 2 bases, and the junction held 3 bases outside the gene matches. Germline assignment: CDR1 KGHSH and CDR2 LQKENI. The length of the CDR3 is 15 residues. CDR3 nucleotide sequence: TGTGCCAGCTCACCACTCGGGACAGGGACCTACGAGCAGTACTTC. Protein sequence: CASSPLGTGTYEQYF.

This clone was picked up many times. The gene calls are TRBV24-1 and TRBJ1-4; D gene uncertain. Trimming cost V 8 bases and J 8 bases, with 17 bases left between them. The CDR3 is 14 amino acids. Germline CDR1 and CDR2: KGHDR and SFDVKD. This CDR3 reads CATIEPRGREKLFF. In nucleotides, the CDR3 is TGTGCCACCATTGAGCCCCGAGGACGGGAAAAACTGTTTTTT.

The V and J genes are TRBV4-1 and TRBJ2-1, with TRBD2 matching 7 bases. V shed 4 bases, J shed 7 bases, and the junction held 7 bases outside the gene matches. The CDR3 extends over 14 amino acids. Germline CDR1 MGHRA, CDR2 YSYEKL. This chain's CDR3 is CASSLAGEANEQFF. The CDR3 DNA reads TGCGCCAGCAGCCTAGCGGGCGAAGCTAATGAGCAGTTCTTC.

The chain employs TRBV5-4 and TRBJ1-3; TRBD1 might be the D (5 bases). This CDR3 has 15 residues. Trimming pared 4 bases from V and 4 bases from J, leaving 15 bases between. Germline CDR1 reads SGHNT; CDR2 reads YYREEE (reference sequence). CDR3 loop: CASSLQGQPGNTIYF. In nucleotides, the CDR3 is TGTGCCAGCAGCCTCCAGGGTCAGCCGGGAAACACCATATATTTT.

This clone has just a few counts. J is TRBJ2-6 and V is TRBV11-2; 8 nucleotides align to TRBD1. The CDR3 runs 16 residues. Per germline, CDR1 SGHAT and CDR2 FQNNGV. V gave up 5 bases and J gave up 4 bases; unmatched junction bases: 7. The CDR3 bases are TGTGCCAGCAGCCCCCTGGACAGGGCCGGGGCCAACGTCCTGACTTTC. Translated, it gives CASSPLDRAGANVLTF. The variable domain in full, completed from reference TRBV11-2 and TRBJ2-6, reads EAGVAQSPRYKIIEKRQSVAFWCNPISGHATLYWYQQILGQGPKLLIQFQNNGVVDDSQLPKDRFSAERLKGVDSTLKIQPAKLEDSAVYLCASSPLDRAGANVLTFGAGSRLTVL.

The chain uses TRBV6-1 and TRBJ2-7; TRBD1 is a possible D gene (5 bases). The CDR3 extends over 14 amino acids. Germline lookup yields CDR1 MNHNS and CDR2 SASEGT. V was shortened by 3 bases and J by 4 bases, with 13 bases between the two germline ends. In DNA form, the CDR3 reads TGTGCCAGCAGTGAGGCGACAAGGGGATACGAGCAGTACTTC. It translates to CASSEATRGYEQYF.

This clone was recorded at least ten times. This chain links TRBV4-1 with TRBJ1-5, with 7 bases fitting TRBD1. V gave up 4 bases and J gave up 7 bases; unmatched junction bases: 19. The CDR3 loop spans 18 amino acids. Germline V gives CDR1 MGHRA, CDR2 YSYEKL. CDR3 protein: CASSLTIRQGGSGQPQHF. The CDR3 nucleotides read TGCGCCAGCAGCCTAACGATTCGGCAGGGGGGATCAGGCCAGCCCCAGCATTTT.

This chain joins TRBV20-1 and TRBJ2-2; no clear D gene. V was pared by 1 base and J by 2 bases, with 11 bases between. The CDR3 covers 15 residues. Per the germline V gene, CDR1 is DFQATT and CDR2 is SNEGSKA (reference sequence). In DNA, the CDR3 is TGCAGTGCTAGAGGCCAGGCGGCTAACACCGGGGAGCTGTTTTTT. Its protein product is CSARGQAANTGELFF.

This clone showed up many times. This chain connects TRBV11-3 to TRBJ2-2; 13 nucleotides align to TRBD2. The CDR3 is 15 amino acids. After removal of 5 bases from V and 6 bases from J, the junction contained 3 bases not matched to a gene. The germline V gene has CDR1 SGHNT and CDR2 YENEEA. CDR3 DNA sequence: TGTGCCAGCAGCCCGGGGACTAGCGGGGCCGGGGAGCTGTTTTTT. Translated: CASSPGTSGAGELFF. Combining the CDR3 with reference TRBV11-3 and TRBJ2-2 gives the whole variable domain EAGVVQSPRYKIIEKKQPVAFWCNPISGHNTLYWYLQNLGQGPELLIRYENEEAVDDSQLPKDRFSAERLKGVDSTLKIQPAELGDSAVYLCASSPGTSGAGELFFGEGSRLTVL.

This clone came up many times. The chain employs TRBV6-1 and TRBJ1-4; no firm D call. The CDR3 runs to 14 residues. Trimming took off 3 bases at V and 9 bases at J, with 14 bases between the two ends. Germline values: CDR1 MNHNS, CDR2 SASEGT. CDR3 nucleotides: TGTGCCAGCAGTGAGGCGTGGGGAGGGAAAAAACTGTTTTTT. Its translation is CASSEAWGGKKLFF.

This clone was counted ten times or more. The chain combines TRBV28 with TRBJ2-3; no firm D call. The CDR3 runs 11 residues. The ends were cut back, 1 base at V and 4 bases at J, with 0 bases in the middle. Germline assignment: CDR1 MDHEN and CDR2 SYDVKM. The CDR3 protein is CASSLSDTQYF. CDR3 nucleotides: TGTGCCAGCAGTTTATCAGATACGCAGTATTTT.

This clone was observed many times. The V and J genes are TRBV18 and TRBJ2-1; 9 bases line up with TRBD1. This CDR3 spans 14 amino acids. Germline CDR1 and CDR2: KGHSH and LQKENI. J gave up 6 bases and V 6 bases, and 6 bases lay outside the gene matches. CDR3 coding DNA: TGTGCCAGCTCCAAGGGACAGGGCACCAATGAGCAGTTCTTC. Translation: CASSKGQGTNEQFF. Full variable domain (missing parts from reference TRBV18 and TRBJ2-1): NAGVMQNPRHLVRRRGQEARLRCSPMKGHSHVYWYRQLPEEGLKFMVYLQKENIIDESGMPKERFSAEFPKEGPSILRIQQVVRGDSAAYFCASSKGQGTNEQFFGPGTRLTVL.

This clone was seen more than once but under ten times. The CDR3 sequence is CASSTSGTYGYTF. CDR3 in DNA: TGTGCCAGCAGTACCTCAGGGACCTATGGCTACACCTTC. The chain uses TRBV12-3 or TRBV12-4 and TRBJ1-2; D is perhaps TRBD1 (5 bases). The CDR3 is made up of 13 amino acids. The V and J ends lost 5 bases and 4 bases respectively, with 11 bases between them.

J is TRBJ2-6 and V is TRBV6-1; D gene unclear. V was clipped by 6 bases and J by 6 bases, with 9 bases between them. Germline V gene data show CDR1 as MNHNS and CDR2 as SASEGT. The CDR3 runs to 13 residues. The CDR3 DNA is TGTGCCAGCAGGTCACCTTTGGCCAACGTCCTGACTTTC. Its translation: CASRSPLANVLTF.

This clone occurred many times. This chain connects TRBV10-3 to TRBJ2-1; perhaps TRBD1 as D (6 bases). V gave up 10 bases and J gave up 5 bases, with 12 bases separating them. The CDR3 consists of 12 residues. The germline gives CDR1 ENHRY, CDR2 SYGVKD. The CDR3, as DNA: TGTGCCACCGGACGGACAGACAATGAGCAGTTCTTC. Translating it yields CATGRTDNEQFF.

This clone is medium-sized by share. This rearrangement joins TRBV12-3 or TRBV12-4 to TRBJ2-7; 7 positions agree with TRBD1. The CDR3 has 14 amino acids. The ends lost 7 bases at V and 3 bases at J; junction bases unmatched: 9. CDR3 sequence: CASTRQGSDYEQYF. The CDR3 bases are TGTGCCAGCACCCGACAGGGATCCGACTACGAGCAGTACTTC.

Only a few counts were recorded for this clone. V gene TRBV28 combines with J gene TRBJ1-2; TRBD1 aligns across 10 bases. CDR1 and CDR2 from the germline V gene are MDHEN and SYDVKM. J lost 5 bases, V lost 7 bases, and 7 bases had no gene match. The CDR3 runs 14 residues. The CDR3 nucleotides read TGTGCCAGCATTCGGGACAGGGGAATTTATGGCTACACCTTC. It yields the protein CASIRDRGIYGYTF.

This chain uses TRBV29-1 with TRBJ2-7, with D tentatively TRBD1 or TRBD2 (5 bases each). Between the trimmed V and J ends, which lost 4 bases and 5 bases, there was a span of 21 bases. This CDR3 comprises 15 residues. Per the germline V gene, CDR1 is SQVTM and CDR2 is ANQGSEA. The chain's CDR3 is CSVGTRGRGPHEQYF. The CDR3 DNA sequence: TGCAGCGTTGGGACAAGAGGGAGAGGACCTCACGAGCAGTACTTC.

This clone was observed a few times. The rearrangement links TRBV20-1 to TRBJ2-3; D unresolved. CDR3 length equals 15 residues. Germline V gene sequence: CDR1 DFQATT, CDR2 SNEGSKA (reference sequence). V lost 5 bases and J 5 bases, leaving 20 bases between the germline ends. CDR3 nucleotide sequence: TGCAGTGCTCCGACGGGTAGGGAACGCAAAGATACGCAGTATTTT. It is translated as CSAPTGRERKDTQYF.

V usage is TRBV30 and J usage is TRBJ1-4; D remains ambiguous. The CDR3 is 14 amino acids. Trimming shortened V by 3 bases and J by 4 bases, and 12 bases separated the two germline ends. Germline V gene data show CDR1 as GTSNPN and CDR2 as SVGIG (reference sequence). The DNA of the CDR3 is TGTGCCTGGAGCACCGGCAGTATTAATGAAAAACTGTTTTTT. Translating it yields CAWSTGSINEKLFF.

This clone was counted at least ten times. The genes are TRBV27 and TRBJ1-1; D uncertain. Germline V gene sequence: CDR1 MNHEY, CDR2 SMNVEV (reference sequence). The CDR3 runs to 13 residues. The V gene lost 0 bases and the J gene lost 1 base, with 3 bases spanning the gap. CDR3 sequence reads: CASSLSRNTEAFF. The DNA for the CDR3 is TGTGCCAGCAGTTTATCGAGGAACACTGAAGCTTTCTTT.